This entry lists 23 T cell receptor beta chains sequenced from one sample in a study of T cells after yellow fever vaccination. In TCRdb, the 5' RACE reads were re-called with MiXCR into one record per CDR3 protein. The sample contains some 300,000 distinct CDR3 sequences, roughly 8.7% of which appear only once. The material was CD4+ T cells sorted from PBMCs, obtained 5 days after the yellow fever booster vaccination. Every receptor here comes from a man between 18 and 29 years old who received the YFV17D yellow fever vaccine.

This clonotype has a count of ten or more. V usage is TRBV20-1 and J usage is TRBJ1-1; 7 bases are a match to TRBD1. Germline V gene data show CDR1 as DFQATT and CDR2 as SNEGSKA (reference sequence). The CDR3 runs 14 residues. With 6 bases clipped from V and 1 base from J, the junction kept 8 bases outside the gene matches. For the CDR3, the DNA is TGCAGTGCGCGCCCGGGACAGCGGAACACTGAAGCTTTCTTT. Its protein is CSARPGQRNTEAFF.

The genes are TRBV18 and TRBJ1-1; 9 positions match TRBD1. The trim removed 6 bases at V and 5 bases at J, leaving 10 bases unmatched. Germline V gene data show CDR1 as KGHSH and CDR2 as LQKENI. CDR3 length: 15 residues. The CDR3 DNA reads as TGTGCCAGCTCTCCGTCGACAGGGGGAGATACTGAAGCTTTCTTT. This gives the protein CASSPSTGGDTEAFF.

This clonotype was recorded a few times. V is TRBV9 and J is TRBJ2-3; weak D call: TRBD2 (5 bases). CDR1 SGDLS and CDR2 YYNGEE come from the germline V gene. CDR3 length: 15 amino acids. V gave up 5 bases and J gave up 0 bases, with 13 bases separating them. CDR3 sequence: CASSPVERSTDTQYF. CDR3 nucleotides: TGTGCCAGCAGTCCCGTAGAGCGGAGCACAGATACGCAGTATTTT. Combining the CDR3 with reference TRBV9 and TRBJ2-3 gives the whole variable domain DSGVTQTPKHLITATGQRVTLRCSPRSGDLSVYWYQQSLDQGLQFLIQYYNGEERAKGNILERFSAQQFPDLHSELNLSSLELGDSALYFCASSPVERSTDTQYFGPGTRLTVL.

This clonotype has at least ten counts. The genes are TRBV19 and TRBJ1-2; a weak D match, TRBD1 (5 bases). Germline V gene sequence: CDR1 LNHDA, CDR2 SQIVND (reference sequence). The CDR3 is 14 amino acids. The ends were cut back, 5 bases at V and 2 bases at J, with 12 bases in the middle. The CDR3 region has the DNA TGTGCCAGTAGTGATAACGACAGAAACTATGGCTACACCTTC. This translates into CASSDNDRNYGYTF.

This clonotype appeared a few times. The rearrangement uses TRBV18 and TRBJ1-1; 11 nucleotides align to TRBD1. J lost 2 bases, V lost 6 bases, and 14 bases had no gene match. This CDR3 comprises 18 residues. The germline V gene encodes CDR1 KGHSH and CDR2 LQKENI. The CDR3 coding sequence is TGTGCCAGCTCGAGGATGAGTACCGGGACAGGGGGTAACACTGAAGCTTTCTTT. This translates into CASSRMSTGTGGNTEAFF.

This clonotype has just a few counts. The chain carries TRBV2 and TRBJ1-3; 9 bases line up with TRBD1. The CDR3 runs to 16 residues. After removal of 4 bases from V and 0 bases from J, the junction contained 4 bases not matched to a gene. Germline V gives CDR1 SNHLY, CDR2 FYNNEI. CDR3 residues: CASSVTGGGSGNTIYF. As DNA, the CDR3 is TGTGCCAGCAGTGTGACAGGGGGAGGCTCTGGAAACACCATATATTTT.

The chain is built from TRBV6-2 or TRBV6-3 and TRBJ2-5, with D possibly TRBD2 on 5 matching bases. Trimming removed 2 bases at V and 5 bases at J, with 9 bases between. Germline loops: CDR1 MNHEY, CDR2 SVGEGT. This CDR3 has 13 residues. CDR3 nucleotide sequence: TGTGCCAGCAGTTACCGGACTCCGGAGACCCAGTACTTC. Translating it yields CASSYRTPETQYF.

The rearrangement uses TRBV9 and TRBJ1-1; D is undetermined. Trimming removed 4 bases from V and 2 bases from J, with 12 bases in between. The CDR3 runs 14 residues. CDR1 is SGDLS, CDR2 YYNGEE, per germline. CDR3 sequence (DNA): TGTGCCAGCAGCCCTAACCGAGAAAACACTGAAGCTTTCTTT. Encoded protein: CASSPNRENTEAFF.

This chain uses TRBV28 with TRBJ1-2, with D unclear. CDR1 and CDR2 from the germline V gene are MDHEN and SYDVKM. CDR3 length equals 10 residues. V shed 5 bases and J shed 6 bases, with 4 bases lying between them. CDR3 bases: TGTGCCAGCAGTGCAAATGGCTACACCTTC. Protein product: CASSANGYTF.

This clonotype was observed a handful of times. This chain connects TRBV20-1 to TRBJ2-3; D tentatively reads TRBD1 or TRBD2 (6 bases each). V was trimmed by 7 bases and J by 7 bases, leaving 18 bases between them. The length of the CDR3 is 13 residues. Germline V gene sequence: CDR1 DFQATT, CDR2 SNEGSKA (reference sequence). The CDR3 is CSEGGRNGNTQYF. CDR3 bases: TGCAGTGAAGGGGGGAGAAACGGGAATACGCAGTATTTT.

This chain joins TRBV7-6 and TRBJ1-1; D is unresolved. Trimming shortened V by 5 bases and J by 4 bases, and 11 bases separated the two germline ends. The CDR3 loop spans 13 amino acids. The V gene's germline CDR1 is SGHVS and CDR2 FNYEAQ. CDR3: CASSGGLGTEAFF. The CDR3 bases are TGTGCCAGCAGCGGTGGGTTGGGCACTGAAGCTTTCTTT. The full variable domain, with the rest looked up from reference TRBV7-6 and TRBJ1-1, is GAGVSQSPRYKVTKRGQDVALRCDPISGHVSLYWYRQALGQGPEFLTYFNYEAQQDKSGLPNDRFSAERPEGSISTLTIQRTEQRDSAMYRCASSGGLGTEAFFGQGTRLTVV.

This clonotype was detected ten times or more. This sequence joins TRBV29-1 and TRBJ1-1, with D hard to call. V gave up 4 bases and J gave up 4 bases, with 4 bases separating them. CDR1 is SQVTM and CDR2 is ANQGSEA in the germline V gene. The CDR3 is 10 residues long. As DNA, the CDR3 is TGCAGCGTTGTGGGCACTGAAGCTTTCTTT. It specifies CSVVGTEAFF.

This clonotype was observed many times. V is TRBV4-1 and J is TRBJ2-5, with 8 bases that match TRBD1. Trimming took 0 bases from V and 5 from J; bases not matched to a gene: 11. Germline V gene sequence: CDR1 MGHRA, CDR2 YSYEKL. The CDR3 length is 17 residues. As DNA, the CDR3 is TGCGCCAGCAGCCAAGATCCCCAGGGGGCCCGCGATGAGACCCAGTACTTC. Its translation is CASSQDPQGARDETQYF.

This clonotype was observed a handful of times. J is TRBJ1-4 and V is TRBV9; the D is unclear. Germline V gives CDR1 SGDLS, CDR2 YYNGEE. This CDR3 is 15 amino acids long. V was shortened by 2 bases and J by 0 bases, with 8 bases between the two germline ends. The CDR3 sequence: CASSVRVATNEKLFF. CDR3 coding DNA: TGTGCCAGCAGCGTTCGGGTCGCAACTAATGAAAAACTGTTTTTT.

This clonotype has a handful of counts. The chain uses TRBV5-5 and TRBJ2-1; 9 bases agree with TRBD2. In germline, CDR1 is SGHKS, CDR2 YYEKEE (reference sequence). The trim removed 2 bases at V and 3 bases at J, leaving 3 bases unmatched. CDR3 length equals 15 residues. Written as DNA, the CDR3 is TGTGCCAGCAGCTTAGAGACTAGCGGCTACAATGAGCAGTTCTTC. Translated, it gives CASSLETSGYNEQFF.

The chain uses TRBV4-3 and TRBJ2-3, with D unresolved. Germline loops: CDR1 LGHNA, CDR2 YSLEER. This CDR3 contains 14 residues. V was cut by 2 bases and J by 3 bases, with 9 bases left in between. The CDR3 bases are TGCGCCAGCAGCCAACTGGGGAAGACAGATACGCAGTATTTT. Its translation: CASSQLGKTDTQYF.

This clonotype was seen repeatedly, ten times or more. J is TRBJ2-5 and V is TRBV20-1; 8 bases map to TRBD2. This CDR3 is 14 amino acids long. Trimming took 6 bases from V and 5 from J; bases not matched to a gene: 11. The germline CDR1 and CDR2 sequences are DFQATT and SNEGSKA (reference sequence). Here the CDR3 DNA reads TGCAGTGCCCCGCCAAGCGGGGGTCGGGAGACCCAGTACTTC. Encoded protein: CSAPPSGGRETQYF.

This chain joins TRBV9 and TRBJ2-1; TRBD2 is a possible D gene (6 bases). The CDR3 is 15 amino acids. The V gene lost 4 bases and the J gene lost 0 bases, with 11 bases spanning the gap. The germline CDR1 and CDR2 sequences are SGDLS and YYNGEE. The CDR3 sequence is CASSPRGDSYNEQFF. CDR3 DNA: TGTGCCAGCAGCCCACGCGGGGACTCCTACAATGAGCAGTTCTTC.

This clonotype has more than one count but fewer than ten. CDR3 in amino acids: CASSFRTSVTVGKLFF. CDR3 coding DNA: TGTGCCAGCAGTTTTAGGACTTCGGTGACGGTCGGAAAACTGTTTTTT. V is TRBV28 and J is TRBJ1-4, with D unresolved. The germline gives CDR1 MDHEN, CDR2 SYDVKM. V shed 3 bases and J shed 10 bases, with 21 bases lying between them. The CDR3 has 16 amino acids.

This clonotype was detected a few times. The rearrangement joins TRBV7-3 to TRBJ2-7; D is possibly TRBD1 or TRBD2 (5 bases each). Looked up from germline, CDR1 is SGHTA and CDR2 is FQGTGA. The CDR3 has 10 amino acids. CDR3 coding DNA: TGTGCCAGCAGCTCCAGGGAGCGTGGCGTC. It yields the protein CASSSRERGV.

This rearrangement joins TRBV20-1 to TRBJ1-5, with TRBD1 matching 8 bases. Germline V gene sequence: CDR1 DFQATT, CDR2 SNEGSKA (reference sequence). The CDR3 extends over 14 amino acids. Trimming at V came to 3 bases and at J to 2 bases, leaving 3 bases not matched to a gene. CDR3 loop: CSASTGQGNQPQHF. The CDR3 region has the DNA TGCAGTGCTAGCACGGGACAGGGCAATCAGCCCCAGCATTTT.

The chain joins TRBV7-6 to TRBJ2-1; either TRBD1 or TRBD2 may fit D (6 bases each). The CDR3 covers 15 residues. Germline V gives CDR1 SGHVS, CDR2 FNYEAQ. V dropped 3 bases and J dropped 9 bases, with 18 bases sitting between them. CDR3 amino acids: CASSFGGPPRGEQFF. DNA of the CDR3: TGTGCCAGCAGCTTTGGGGGGCCCCCACGGGGTGAGCAGTTCTTC. The whole variable domain, remainder taken from reference TRBV7-6 and TRBJ2-1, is GAGVSQSPRYKVTKRGQDVALRCDPISGHVSLYWYRQALGQGPEFLTYFNYEAQQDKSGLPNDRFSAERPEGSISTLTIQRTEQRDSAMYRCASSFGGPPRGEQFFGPGTRLTVL.

The chain uses TRBV20-1 and TRBJ2-1, with 9 bases fitting TRBD2. Germline values: CDR1 DFQATT, CDR2 SNEGSKA (reference sequence). The J segment lost 6 bases and the V segment lost 5 bases, leaving 8 bases of the junction unmatched. This CDR3 has 14 amino acids. In DNA form, the CDR3 reads TGCAGTGCTTGGGGGGGGACTAGCCGCAATGAGCAGTTCTTC. This sequence encodes CSAWGGTSRNEQFF.